This T cell receptor (beta chain) emerged from a study of Graves' ophthalmopathy and Graves' hyperthyroidism (dated by TCRdb to the late 2010s). Background on the whole study: A patient counted as having stable hyperthyroidism if there was no progression to ophthalmopathy within 18 months of follow-up. To tell Graves' ophthalmopathy apart from Graves' hyperthyroidism, and to predict which patients would progress to ophthalmopathy, the study relied on TCR beta repertoire signatures. An independent validation cohort comprised 18 hyperthyroidism patients and 15 to 17 patients who later progressed from hyperthyroidism to ophthalmopathy. After sampling, hyperthyroidism patients received methimazole starting at 30 mg daily, and ophthalmopathy patients received high-dose intravenous methylprednisolone. In total, under 150 blood samples were TCR-sequenced: under 45 ophthalmopathy, roughly 77 hyperthyroidism and roughly 17 hyperthyroidism-to-ophthalmopathy patients. A discovery set of 95 to 100 patients (43 ophthalmopathy, about 55 stable hyperthyroidism) was enrolled to explore V-J signatures distinguishing ophthalmopathy from hyperthyroidism. In five or six hyperthyroidism patients, T-cell repertoires of thyroid tissue and blood were compared. Study-wide findings and limitations: Ophthalmopathy was separated from stable hyperthyroidism by the 13-signature model with roughly 87% sensitivity and less than 82% specificity in cross-validation and with 80%/75% in the test set. No statistical method was used to set the sample size in advance, and the investigators knew which group each participant was assigned to. Most expanded thyroid clonotypes with frequency above 0.001 were also detected in blood, suggesting blood repertoires may reflect the thyroid immune response. In validation, the model predicted ophthalmopathy progression with about 70% sensitivity and approximately 78% specificity; about a dozen predicted patients were CT-confirmed with GO in a median of about 6.2 months.

The CDR3 measures 14 amino acids from cysteine to phenylalanine. The DNA shown is the 42-base CDR3, in frame from base 1. The germline V gene (reference sequence) supplies CDR1 DFQATT and CDR2 SNEGSKA. TCR beta CDR3 regions were amplified from RNA transcripts for repertoire sequencing. The first round was an RT-PCR using HTBI primers with the Qiagen OneStep RT-PCR kit, and this first round was followed by a second-round multiplex PCR, then size selection and purification. Sequencing of the libraries was carried out on an Illumina HiSeq2000 in paired-end mode with 100 bp reads. Per the source publication's procedure: Reads were processed with SOAPnuke, discarding reads with adapters, uncalled bases, mean Phred below 15, or no exact constant-primer or identifier match. High-quality paired reads were merged with COPE v1.2.5. Clonotypes were defined as unique nucleotide sequences and were aligned to IMGT TRB V, D and J references using MiTCR v1.1. Only V-J combinations with frequency above 0.0001 were analysed, covering approximately 99% of repertoires. For each V-J combination, a TCR clonal expansion and chaos score was defined as F50 clonal expansion divided by the chaos observed in the TCRdist matrix. Welch's t-statistics and random forest were used to reduce the features to 10 to 15 V-J combinations, which were then used as input to a naive Bayes classifier. The Morisita-Horn index was used to measure how similar the thyroid and blood repertoires were. TCRdb ran its own pipeline on the public reads, namely fastp trimming at Q25 and MiXCR clone calling, and kept in-frame beta chains. Here each entry gathers all rows of one CDR3 protein and keeps the most common genes and DNA. What appears here as the V and J calls and clone size reflects TCRdb's work, not the paper's. In this sample the table shows a few hundred thousand distinct CDR3 sequences, about 40% of which occur a single time. About 4.2% of the sample is taken by the ten largest.

A word on this clonotype: The clone's antigen remains unknown. Base-call qualities are not available, and no considerably larger clone is one nucleotide away.

Patients with hyperthyroidism were aged 18 to 65 years, had been newly diagnosed, and had a disease duration of less than 2 months. Patients with other autoimmune diseases, uncontrolled infections, pregnancy or lactation were excluded. Clinical symptoms, serum thyroxine, TRAb, thyroid ultrasound and orbital computed tomography were used for diagnosis. Trizol reagent was used to extract the total RNA, and its quality was then checked on an Agilent 2100 Bioanalyzer. The receptor's source is an adult man with Graves' hyperthyroidism. The V and J segments used are TRBV20-1 and TRBJ2-5, and TRBD2 may be the D gene, going by 6 matching bases. The end of the DNA is better explained by TRBJ2-1, so the J call may be wrong. The sequencing sample was made of peripheral blood or thyroid tissue (not recorded which). At the DNA level, the sequence is TGCAGTGCAAACCCCAGCGGGCCTTTCAATGAGCAGTTCTTC. This gives the protein CSANPSGPFNEQFF.